This TCR beta chain derives from a study of shared clonotypes between healthy human individuals. Study-wide findings and caveats: Sharing across four donors was highest in naive CD4 (approximately 5%) and lowest in memory CD8 (approximately 0.4%). In this cohort, only blood was sampled, and tissue repertoires likely differ.

Only Caucasian adults living in Nashville, Tennessee served as donors. Methods used by the authors: ImmunoSEQ gave junction-only sequences without quality scores, so filtering differed. Sequencing was performed with immunoSEQ multiplex PCR; in TCRdb, only in-frame clones are kept and a portion is missing. Clone size and the V and J calls come from that table; the DNA yielded D and trimming. The table includes some 2,000,000 clones, 95% detected once. The J segment lost 0 bases and the V segment lost 3 bases, leaving 4 bases of the junction unmatched. Germline values: CDR1 SGHRS, CDR2 YFSETQ. The CDR3 length is 15 residues. On this clone itself: Its specificity is not known.

The chain employs TRBV5-1 and TRBJ2-3; 7 bases match TRBD2. This TCR derives from a man between 18 and 29 years old in good health. Sequencing was carried out using naive CD4+ T cells sorted from blood. The subset was: CD45RA+ positively selected. This chain's CDR3 is CASSSDGGSTDTQYF. The CDR3 bases are TGCGCCAGCAGCTCTGACGGGGGGAGCACAGATACGCAGTATTTT.